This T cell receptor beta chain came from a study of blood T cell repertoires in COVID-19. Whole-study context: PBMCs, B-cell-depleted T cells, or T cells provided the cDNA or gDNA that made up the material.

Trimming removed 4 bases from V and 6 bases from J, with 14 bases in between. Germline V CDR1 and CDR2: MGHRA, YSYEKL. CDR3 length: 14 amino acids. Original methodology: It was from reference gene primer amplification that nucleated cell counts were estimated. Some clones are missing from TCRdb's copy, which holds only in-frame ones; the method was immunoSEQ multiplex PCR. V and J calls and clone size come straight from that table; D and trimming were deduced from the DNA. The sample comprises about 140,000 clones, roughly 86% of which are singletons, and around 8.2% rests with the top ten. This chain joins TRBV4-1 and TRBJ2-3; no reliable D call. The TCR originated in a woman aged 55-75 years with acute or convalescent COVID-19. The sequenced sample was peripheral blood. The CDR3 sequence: CASSPPAVLDTQYF. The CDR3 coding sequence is TGCGCCAGCAGCCCTCCCGCGGTCTTGGATACGCAGTATTTT.